The 32 T cell receptor beta chains given below trace back to one sample, sequenced in a study of identical twins (dated by TCRdb to 2016 to 2018). Library preparation was by 5' RACE. Sequencing was performed on an Illumina HiSeq 2000. TCRdb itself trimmed the public reads at Q25 with fastp, ran MiXCR and retained productive beta chains. A single entry per CDR3 protein holds the most common genes and DNA from its merged rows. The sample records around 510,000 distinct CDR3 sequences, 13% to 15% of which are singletons. 0.95% to 1% of the sample rests with the top ten. The sample was also reused in another study, on yellow fever vaccine responses in identical twins.

The sequenced sample was CD4+ T cells sorted from blood. All receptors come from a young woman in good health.

This clonotype has only a few counts. V and J are TRBV7-9 and TRBJ2-3; D call uncertain. The V end was cut by 10 bases, the J end by 6 bases, with 23 bases between. CDR1 SEHNR and CDR2 FQNEAQ come from the germline V gene (reference sequence). The CDR3 extends over 15 amino acids. The CDR3 loop reads CATRRFVGTADTQYF. For the CDR3, the DNA is TGTGCCACCCGGCGATTTGTGGGAACCGCTGATACGCAGTATTTT.

This chain joins TRBV28 and TRBJ2-5, with 8 bases matching TRBD1. Germline V gene sequence: CDR1 MDHEN, CDR2 SYDVKM. The CDR3 runs 16 residues. Trimming removed 5 bases from V and 3 bases from J; junction bases left unmatched: 11. The DNA for the CDR3 is TGTGCCAGCAGTACACGGACAGGGACTCGGGAAGAGACCCAGTACTTC. Protein product: CASSTRTGTREETQYF.

Only a few counts were recorded for this clonotype. V and J are TRBV20-1 and TRBJ2-1; D remains ambiguous. The CDR3 loop spans 13 amino acids. V was cut by 3 bases and J by 5 bases, with 11 bases left in between. Germline V gene lookup returns CDR1 DFQATT and CDR2 SNEGSKA (reference sequence). Here the CDR3 DNA reads TGCAGTGCTAGCGGTCTGGGTAACAATGAGCAGTTCTTC. It yields the protein CSASGLGNNEQFF.

The CDR3 spells CASSLRLAGELGAHEQYF. The DNA of the CDR3 is TGTGCCAGCAGCCTTCGACTAGCGGGAGAGCTTGGGGCCCACGAGCAGTACTTC. This chain links TRBV11-2 with TRBJ2-7; the match to TRBD2 covers 12 bases. With 5 bases clipped from V and 5 bases from J, the junction kept 16 bases outside the gene matches. Germline CDR1 is SGHAT and CDR2 is FQNNGV. The CDR3 consists of 18 residues.

This chain joins TRBV10-3 and TRBJ1-2, with TRBD1 as a possible D gene (5 bases). The CDR3 loop spans 16 amino acids. V was clipped by 0 bases and J by 4 bases, with 15 bases between them. Germline V gene lookup returns CDR1 ENHRY and CDR2 SYGVKD. CDR3 DNA: TGTGCCATCAGTGAGTCGGCAGGGCAGAGTACCTATGGCTACACCTTC. Translation: CAISESAGQSTYGYTF.

This clonotype turned up a few times. The chain combines TRBV20-1 with TRBJ2-3; D gene ambiguous. This CDR3 spans 15 amino acids. V lost 5 bases and J 1 base, leaving 16 bases between the germline ends. Germline values: CDR1 DFQATT, CDR2 SNEGSKA (reference sequence). The CDR3 loop reads CSAYPDLPRTDTQYF. CDR3 bases: TGCAGTGCTTATCCAGACTTGCCACGCACAGATACGCAGTATTTT.

At least ten counts were recorded for this clonotype. V is TRBV6-4 and J is TRBJ2-2, with no clear D. The CDR3 sequence is 14 residues long. Trimming stripped 4 bases from V and 2 bases from J, with 8 bases between. The germline V gene has CDR1 MRHNA and CDR2 SNTAGT. CDR3 nucleotide sequence: TGTGCCAGCAGTGCCCTGGACAACACCGGGGAGCTGTTTTTT. The encoded protein is CASSALDNTGELFF.

This chain links TRBV6-2 or TRBV6-3 with TRBJ2-7; 16 bases map to TRBD2. Germline V gene data show CDR1 as MNHEY and CDR2 as SVGEGT. Trimming cost V 5 bases and J 3 bases; bases outside gene matches: 13. CDR3 length: 19 residues. The CDR3 nucleotides are TGTGCCAGCAGTACACCCGGGACTAGCGGGAGGGCCAGTAACTACGAGCAGTACTTC. Translated, it gives CASSTPGTSGRASNYEQYF.

This clonotype was detected only a few times. The rearrangement joins TRBV2 to TRBJ1-2; no clear D gene. The V gene's germline CDR1 is SNHLY and CDR2 FYNNEI. V lost 7 bases and J 8 bases, leaving 14 bases between the germline ends. This CDR3 has 12 residues. CDR3 region: CASKQDLGGYTF. The CDR3 nucleotides read TGTGCCAGCAAACAAGATCTCGGCGGCTACACCTTC.

This clonotype has more than one count but fewer than ten. The chain joins TRBV20-1 to TRBJ2-2; a weak D match, TRBD1 (5 bases). V was pared by 6 bases and J by 5 bases, with 10 bases between. This CDR3 has 12 amino acids. The germline V gene has CDR1 DFQATT and CDR2 SNEGSKA (reference sequence). CDR3 nucleotide sequence: TGCAGTGCCCGGAGACAGACCGGGGAGCTGTTTTTT. Its protein product is CSARRQTGELFF.

This clonotype has only a few counts. The rearrangement uses TRBV12-3 or TRBV12-4 and TRBJ2-7; D uncertain. V was shortened by 4 bases and J by 3 bases, with 19 bases between the two germline ends. This CDR3 region has 16 residues. This CDR3 reads CASSSAALGRGYEQYF. CDR3 bases: TGTGCCAGCAGTTCAGCTGCGTTAGGACGCGGCTACGAGCAGTACTTC.

The chain links TRBV7-9 to TRBJ1-2; D gene uncertain. The CDR3 covers 13 residues. CDR1 is SEHNR, CDR2 FQNEAQ, per germline (reference sequence). Between the trimmed V and J ends, which lost 5 bases and 3 bases, there was a span of 10 bases. The CDR3 loop is CASSQGRDYGYTF. CDR3 in DNA: TGTGCCAGCAGCCAAGGACGGGACTATGGCTACACCTTC.

This clonotype was picked up a small number of times. The V and J genes are TRBV14 and TRBJ2-5; D is unclear. The CDR3 covers 12 residues. Between the trimmed V and J ends, which lost 2 bases and 5 bases, there was a span of 6 bases. Per germline, CDR1 SGHDN and CDR2 FVKESK. CDR3 in amino acids: CASSQLSETQYF. The CDR3 DNA is TGTGCCAGCAGCCAACTCTCGGAGACCCAGTACTTC.

This clonotype was seen only a few times. The chain carries TRBV20-1 and TRBJ2-7; 9 positions match TRBD1. Germline V CDR1 and CDR2: DFQATT, SNEGSKA (reference sequence). J gave up 5 bases and V 6 bases, and 11 bases lay outside the gene matches. The CDR3 consists of 14 residues. CDR3 in amino acids: CSAAQLDRGDEQYF. In nucleotides, the CDR3 is TGCAGTGCCGCGCAATTGGACAGGGGCGACGAGCAGTACTTC.

This clonotype was found a few times. The rearrangement links TRBV4-3 to TRBJ2-3; D gene uncertain. Germline V gene data show CDR1 as LGHNA and CDR2 as YSLEER. The CDR3 totals 16 residues. V was clipped by 1 base and J by 0 bases, with 11 bases between them. This chain's CDR3 is CASSQGFTASTDTQYF. The CDR3 DNA is TGCGCCAGCAGCCAAGGCTTTACAGCTAGCACAGATACGCAGTATTTT.

The V gene is TRBV2, the J gene TRBJ1-4, with D possibly TRBD1 on 6 matching bases. The CDR3 consists of 14 residues. The ends were cut back, 3 bases at V and 1 base at J, with 6 bases in the middle. Germline V lookup: CDR1 SNHLY, CDR2 FYNNEI. This CDR3 is CASSDRGTNEKLFF. As DNA, the CDR3 is TGTGCCAGCAGTGACAGGGGAACTAATGAAAAACTGTTTTTT.

This clonotype has more than one count but fewer than ten. The V and J genes are TRBV10-3 and TRBJ2-1; 8 positions agree with TRBD2. Germline V gene sequence: CDR1 ENHRY, CDR2 SYGVKD. This CDR3 comprises 14 residues. Germline trimming cut 3 bases from V and 4 bases from J; bases unmatched to any gene: 2. Here the CDR3 DNA reads TGTGCCATCAGTGATCCTAGCGGGTACAATGAGCAGTTCTTC. Its translation: CAISDPSGYNEQFF.

This clonotype showed up just a few times. V and J are TRBV5-4 and TRBJ1-6, with D uncertain. Germline V gives CDR1 SGHNT, CDR2 YYREEE (reference sequence). The CDR3 covers 14 residues. The germline V and J ends were trimmed by 2 bases and 5 bases, with 8 bases remaining between them. CDR3 residues: CASSFITDNSPLHF. The CDR3 bases are TGTGCCAGCAGCTTCATCACGGATAATTCACCCCTCCACTTT.

In this sample, this clonotype turned up many times. This chain uses TRBV4-3 with TRBJ2-3, with 13 bases aligning to TRBD2. The length of the CDR3 is 16 residues. V shed 1 base, J shed 7 bases, and the junction held 5 bases outside the gene matches. Germline loops: CDR1 LGHNA, CDR2 YSLEER. The CDR3 DNA follows: TGCGCCAGCAGCCAAGGGGGGACTAGCGGGATTCATACGCAGTATTTT. Translated, it gives CASSQGGTSGIHTQYF.

The table lists this clonotype with a few counts. The chain has TRBV20-1 and TRBJ2-3; D ambiguous. Per germline, CDR1 DFQATT and CDR2 SNEGSKA (reference sequence). The CDR3 is 14 amino acids. V gave up 6 bases and J gave up 1 base, with 14 bases separating them. CDR3 sequence (DNA): TGCAGTGCCAGTGGTCCGGAACGCACAGATACGCAGTATTTT. Amino acid sequence: CSASGPERTDTQYF.

V usage is TRBV12-3 or TRBV12-4 and J usage is TRBJ2-7; D is perhaps TRBD2 (5 bases). The ends were cut back, 11 bases at V and 2 bases at J, with 31 bases in the middle. CDR3 length equals 18 residues. CDR3 in DNA: TGTGCCTTCTGTTTAGCCCGGGCCTCCCGGGATACTACCTACGAGCAGTACTTC. It codes for CAFCLARASRDTTYEQYF.

The rearrangement links TRBV6-2 or TRBV6-3 to TRBJ2-7; D ambiguous. The V gene's germline CDR1 is MNHEY and CDR2 SVGEGT. Trimming pared 4 bases from V and 2 bases from J, leaving 15 bases between. The CDR3 consists of 15 residues. CDR3 DNA: TGTGCCAGCAGTTCTCCTGCCAGCCGAGCCTACGAGCAGTACTTC. Its protein product is CASSSPASRAYEQYF.

This clonotype has at least ten counts. The chain couples TRBV7-9 to TRBJ1-1, with 10 bases fitting TRBD1. Germline CDR1 SEHNR, CDR2 FQNEAQ (reference sequence). The CDR3 totals 13 residues. V dropped 5 bases and J dropped 4; count of bases not matched to a gene: 1. For the CDR3, the DNA is TGTGCCAGCAGCCGGACAGGGGGCACTGAAGCTTTCTTT. Encoded protein: CASSRTGGTEAFF.

This clonotype appeared many times. The V and J genes are TRBV20-1 and TRBJ1-1, with D unresolved. Germline assignment: CDR1 DFQATT and CDR2 SNEGSKA (reference sequence). This CDR3 has 12 amino acids. Between the trimmed V and J ends, which lost 3 bases and 6 bases, there was a span of 11 bases. The CDR3 is CSASMQQAEAFF. The CDR3 bases are TGCAGTGCTAGTATGCAGCAGGCTGAAGCTTTCTTT.

The chain recombines TRBV10-3 with TRBJ2-5; the D gene is possibly TRBD1 (6 bases). Germline V gene data show CDR1 as ENHRY and CDR2 as SYGVKD. The CDR3 is made up of 14 amino acids. Trimming took 0 bases from V and 1 from J, leaving 6 bases between them. The CDR3 is CAISESQGQETQYF. DNA of the CDR3: TGTGCCATCAGTGAGTCACAGGGCCAAGAGACCCAGTACTTC.

The J gene is TRBJ1-1, the V gene TRBV7-2; D is unclear. The V end was cut by 1 base, the J end by 3 bases, with 9 bases between. Per the germline V gene, CDR1 is SGHTA and CDR2 is FQGNSA. There are 14 residues in the CDR3. CDR3 nucleotides: TGTGCCAGCAGCTTAGTCTTTGGGGACACTGAAGCTTTCTTT. The encoded protein is CASSLVFGDTEAFF.

The gene calls are TRBV3-1 and TRBJ2-7, with TRBD1 as a possible D gene (7 bases). The germline gives CDR1 LGHDT, CDR2 YNNKEL (reference sequence). The germline V and J ends were trimmed by 1 base and 5 bases, with 15 bases remaining between them. The CDR3 is 15 residues long. DNA for the CDR3: TGTGCCAGCAGCCAAGGCTTTCAGGGGGGTAACGAGCAGTACTTC. Translating gives CASSQGFQGGNEQYF.

The table lists this clonotype with a few counts. This sequence joins TRBV27 and TRBJ2-7, with TRBD2 identical over 12 bases. The CDR3 length is 15 residues. Trimming removed 6 bases from V and 9 bases from J; junction bases left unmatched: 12. The V gene's germline CDR1 is MNHEY and CDR2 SMNVEV (reference sequence). The CDR3 reads CASSPRLAGDKGQYF. The CDR3 DNA follows: TGTGCCAGCAGCCCACGACTAGCGGGAGATAAAGGGCAGTACTTC.

The rearrangement uses TRBV18 and TRBJ2-5; D perhaps matches TRBD1 (5 bases). This CDR3 is built from 13 residues. Germline values: CDR1 KGHSH, CDR2 LQKENI. V shed 5 bases and J shed 3 bases, with 10 bases lying between them. The CDR3 loop reads CASSEDIEETQYF. The CDR3 region has the DNA TGTGCCAGCTCAGAGGACATTGAAGAGACCCAGTACTTC.

This clonotype turned up a few times. The V and J genes are TRBV24-1 and TRBJ2-7, with 10 nucleotides matching TRBD1. Germline CDR1 is KGHDR and CDR2 is SFDVKD. The CDR3 is made up of 15 amino acids. With 7 bases clipped from V and 4 bases from J, the junction kept 9 bases outside the gene matches. The CDR3 sequence: CATRTTGTGEYEQYF. CDR3 sequence (DNA): TGTGCCACCAGGACAACCGGGACAGGGGAATACGAGCAGTACTTC.

The chain combines TRBV20-1 with TRBJ2-5, with 11 bases aligning to TRBD2. Per the germline V gene, CDR1 is DFQATT and CDR2 is SNEGSKA (reference sequence). V shed 6 bases and J 8 bases; nucleotides not matched to a gene: 8. The CDR3 contains 13 residues. The CDR3 sequence is CSAQISGRATQYF. The CDR3 DNA reads TGCAGTGCGCAAATTAGCGGGAGGGCCACCCAGTACTTC.

This rearrangement joins TRBV11-2 to TRBJ2-1; no firm D call. The V and J ends lost 7 bases and 10 bases respectively, with 11 bases between them. The germline V gene has CDR1 SGHAT and CDR2 FQNNGV. The CDR3 spans 11 residues. The CDR3 sequence is CASTQQGEQFF. The CDR3 DNA is TGTGCCAGCACCCAACAAGGAGAGCAGTTCTTC. Based on the CDR3 plus reference TRBV11-2 and TRBJ2-1, the full variable domain is EAGVAQSPRYKIIEKRQSVAFWCNPISGHATLYWYQQILGQGPKLLIQFQNNGVVDDSQLPKDRFSAERLKGVDSTLKIQPAKLEDSAVYLCASTQQGEQFFGPGTRLTVL.